The T cell receptor beta chain described here comes from a study of OX40 agonist ivuxolimab in advanced cancers. General study findings and limits: At 0.1-3.0 mg/kg, partial responders had clonal expansion among the lowest observed. More expanded clones were seen, on average, in CD8+ T cells than in CD4+. The CD4+ and CD8+ T cells in the blood had expanded clonally by week 6 at 0.1 to 3.0 mg/kg.

On cycle 4 day 1 and cycle 7 day 1, as well as at baseline, blood was sampled. Some clones are missing from TCRdb's copy, which holds only in-frame ones; the method was immunoSEQ multiplex PCR. The sample holds about 66,000 clones; roughly 87% are singletons and the top ten take 2.8%. In the case of this clone: No antigen is known for it.

The CDR3 is made up of 15 amino acids. Looked up from germline, CDR1 is KGHSH and CDR2 is LQKENI. V lost 3 bases to trimming and J lost 7 bases; unmatched junction nucleotides: 7. The source was CD4+ or CD8+ T cells sorted from blood, collected in a trial of the OX40 agonist ivuxolimab. The sequence derives from an adult with an advanced solid tumor such as melanoma, head and neck, liver or kidney cancer. The gene calls are TRBV18 and TRBJ1-4; TRBD1 agrees at 8 bases. The CDR3 DNA follows: TGTGCCAGCTCACCGAATCAGGGGGCTGGTGAAAAACTGTTTTTT. It codes for CASSPNQGAGEKLFF.